The present TCR beta chain was sequenced within a study of blood T cell repertoires in COVID-19. Study-wide context: Collection of acute and convalescent COVID-19 samples took place in the United States, Italy and Spain. Sources were T cells, B-cell-depleted T cells, or PBMCs; the material itself was cDNA or gDNA.

The CDR3 sequence is 13 residues long. The V and J ends lost 6 bases and 2 bases, in that order; junction bases with no gene match: 2. Germline V lookup: CDR1 MDHEN, CDR2 SYDVKM. Libraries were prepared by immunoSEQ multiplex PCR; TCRdb keeps only in-frame clonotypes and omits some of them. The sample consists of more than 85,000 clones, roughly 88% of them appearing once. Sequenced sample: peripheral blood. This chain connects TRBV28 to TRBJ1-2; 8 bases fit TRBD1. The TCR sequence derives from a woman of 80 years or more with active or convalescent COVID-19. CDR3 sequence reads: CASRGQANYGYTF. For the CDR3, the DNA is TGTGCCAGCAGGGGACAGGCAAACTATGGCTACACCTTC.